This T cell receptor (beta chain) was recorded in a study of control samples from healthy donors and cancer patients. CDR3 length: 14 amino acids. V lost 0 bases and J 7 bases, leaving 10 bases between the germline ends. Looked up from germline, CDR1 is LNHNV and CDR2 is YYDKDF (reference sequence). Assay used: immunoSEQ multiplex PCR; TCRdb lists only in-frame clones, some missing. The table shows fewer than 65,000 clones, with about nine tenths occurring only once. The TCR was taken from a man in his forties or fifties with colorectal cancer. Specimen: PBMCs. The V and J genes are TRBV15 and TRBJ2-1; D is uncertain. DNA of the CDR3: TGTGCCACCAGCAGAGATTCATGGGGAAATGAGCAGTTCTTC. This translates into CATSRDSWGNEQFF.